These 31 T cell receptor beta chains share one sample of origin, sequenced in a study of cytomegalovirus exposure and HLA in healthy donors. PCR used 60 Vbeta primers and 13 Jbeta primers. Data came from immunoSEQ multiplex PCR; TCRdb stores just in-frame clones and leaves some out. The sample yields 81,000 or so clones, roughly 60% seen once. The material sequenced was PBMCs. These receptors were obtained from a young woman in good health and CMV-seropositive.

The rearrangement joins TRBV27 to TRBJ2-1, with 9 bases fitting TRBD2. Looked up from germline, CDR1 is MNHEY and CDR2 is SMNVEV (reference sequence). CDR3 length: 15 residues. V lost 7 bases and J lost 5; bases outside the gene matches: 9. CDR3 region: CASTISGGRNNEQFF. The CDR3, as DNA: TGTGCCAGCACCATTAGCGGGGGCAGGAACAATGAGCAGTTCTTC.

The chain combines TRBV28 with TRBJ1-5; D is perhaps TRBD1 (6 bases). Germline CDR1 reads MDHEN; CDR2 reads SYDVKM. This CDR3 has 15 residues. V was trimmed by 6 bases and J by 1 base, leaving 13 bases between them. DNA for the CDR3: TGTGCCAGCAGCCATCAGGGGAAAAGCAATCAGCCCCAGCATTTT. Translated: CASSHQGKSNQPQHF.

The V gene is TRBV5-6, the J gene TRBJ1-5; 8 bases agree with TRBD1. Losses at the gene ends were 2 bases for V and 3 bases for J; bases not matched to a gene: 4. Germline CDR1 reads SGHDT; CDR2 reads YYEEEE. The CDR3 spans 15 residues. The CDR3 loop is CASSFLGQDNQPQHF. Written as DNA, the CDR3 is TGTGCCAGCAGCTTCCTGGGACAGGACAATCAGCCCCAGCATTTT. Complete variable domain (other parts from reference TRBV5-6 and TRBJ1-5): DAGVTQSPTHLIKTRGQQVTLRCSPKSGHDTVSWYQQALGQGPQFIFQYYEEEERQRGNFPDRFSGHQFPNYSSELNVNALLLGDSALYLCASSFLGQDNQPQHFGDGTRLSIL.

The V gene is TRBV11-2, the J gene TRBJ2-6, with D possibly matching TRBD1 (6 bases). Trimming removed 4 bases from V and 2 bases from J, with 9 bases in between. CDR3 length: 15 amino acids. Germline V CDR1 and CDR2: SGHAT, FQNNGV. The CDR3 is CASSSQGAGANVLTF. The CDR3 bases are TGTGCCAGCAGCTCACAGGGTGCTGGGGCCAACGTCCTGACTTTC.

The gene calls are TRBV30 and TRBJ2-3; TRBD2 matches 9 bases. Germline V gene data show CDR1 as GTSNPN and CDR2 as SVGIG (reference sequence). Trimming removed 2 bases from V and 2 bases from J; junction bases left unmatched: 8. This CDR3 has 16 residues. CDR3 nucleotides: TGTGCCTGGAGTTCTAGACGCGGGGGGGTCACAGATACGCAGTATTTT. Translation gives CAWSSRRGGVTDTQYF.

CDR3: CASSESRLLLPPLHF. The CDR3 nucleotides read TGTGCCAGCAGTGAATCCCGTCTTCTACTACCCCCCCTCCACTTT. This chain connects TRBV6-1 to TRBJ1-6; D is unresolved. CDR1 MNHNS and CDR2 SASEGT come from the germline V gene. Trimming took 2 bases from V and 13 from J, leaving 18 bases between them. CDR3 size: 15 residues.

The rearrangement uses TRBV2 and TRBJ2-3; possible D gene TRBD2, 5 bases. This CDR3 comprises 13 residues. The germline V and J ends were trimmed by 7 bases and 2 bases, with 10 bases remaining between them. Germline V CDR1 and CDR2: SNHLY, FYNNEI. CDR3 protein: CASTAELTDTQYF. CDR3 bases: TGTGCCAGCACAGCGGAACTCACAGATACGCAGTATTTT.

The chain carries TRBV11-3 and TRBJ2-7, with TRBD1 matching over 7 bases. V gave up 1 base and J gave up 5 bases; unmatched junction bases: 14. The CDR3 is 17 amino acids. Germline values: CDR1 SGHNT, CDR2 YENEEA. CDR3 region: CASSLAGRSGGVNEQYF. CDR3 nucleotides: TGTGCCAGCAGCTTAGCCGGTCGCTCAGGGGGTGTGAACGAGCAGTACTTC.

The chain combines TRBV6-5 with TRBJ1-5; 9 bases match TRBD1. V dropped 6 bases and J dropped 4; count of bases not matched to a gene: 1. The CDR3 sequence is 13 residues long. The germline gives CDR1 MNHEY, CDR2 SVGAGI. The CDR3 region has the DNA TGTGCCAGCAGGGGGACAGGGAATCAGCCCCAGCATTTT. Its translation is CASRGTGNQPQHF.

The chain recombines TRBV6-1 with TRBJ2-7; 8 bases match TRBD2. The CDR3 spans 13 residues. The germline CDR1 and CDR2 sequences are MNHNS and SASEGT. The CDR3 DNA is TGTGCTCTGAGAAGCGGGGGCTCCTACGAGCAGTACTTC. Translating gives CALRSGGSYEQYF.

The chain recombines TRBV19 with TRBJ2-5; 12 bases fit TRBD2. The V gene's germline CDR1 is LNHDA and CDR2 SQIVND (reference sequence). This CDR3 region has 16 residues. V lost 3 bases, J lost 4 bases, and 6 bases stayed unmatched. This CDR3 reads CASSMTSGGPAETQYF. CDR3 sequence (DNA): TGTGCCAGTAGTATGACTAGCGGGGGCCCCGCAGAGACCCAGTACTTC.

In this sample, this clone turned up many times. This chain links TRBV28 with TRBJ1-5; D gene ambiguous. Trimming cost V 5 bases and J 5 bases, with 16 bases left between them. The V gene's germline CDR1 is MDHEN and CDR2 SYDVKM. The CDR3 length is 15 residues. CDR3: CASSTKYRIDQPQHF. The CDR3 nucleotides are TGTGCCAGCAGTACCAAGTATCGTATAGATCAGCCCCAGCATTTT.

The chain recombines TRBV7-2 with TRBJ1-1, with TRBD1 as a possible D gene (5 bases). This CDR3 region has 14 residues. Germline CDR1 reads SGHTA; CDR2 reads FQGNSA. V was cut by 2 bases and J by 1 base, with 8 bases left in between. The CDR3 protein is CASSLTTGNTEAFF. CDR3 sequence (DNA): TGTGCCAGCAGCTTAACCACAGGGAACACTGAAGCTTTCTTT.

This clone was counted between two and nine times. The V call is TRBV4-2, the J call TRBJ1-1; a weak D match, TRBD1 (6 bases). Trimming removed 2 bases at V and 1 base at J, with 8 bases between. The CDR3 contains 14 residues. Germline values: CDR1 LGHNA, CDR2 YNFKEQ. This chain's CDR3 is CASSQRGANTEAFF. The CDR3 DNA sequence: TGTGCCAGCAGCCAACGGGGGGCGAACACTGAAGCTTTCTTT.

V usage is TRBV27 and J usage is TRBJ1-3; a possible D gene is TRBD1 (5 bases). CDR1 and CDR2 from the germline V gene are MNHEY and SMNVEV (reference sequence). The CDR3 is 15 residues long. V lost 3 bases to trimming and J lost 8 bases, with 17 bases between them. In nucleotides, the CDR3 is TGTGCCAGCAGTTTGGGACTCAAGAATGGGGACACCATATATTTT. It yields the protein CASSLGLKNGDTIYF.

This chain connects TRBV7-2 to TRBJ2-7, with D perhaps TRBD1 (5 bases). The V gene's germline CDR1 is SGHTA and CDR2 FQGNSA. This CDR3 spans 14 amino acids. Trimming left V 2 bases short and J 2 bases short, with 10 bases between. CDR3 residues: CASSLPQGPYEQYF. The CDR3, as DNA: TGTGCCAGCAGCTTACCCCAGGGCCCCTACGAGCAGTACTTC.

This chain links TRBV18 with TRBJ2-3, with 8 bases aligning to TRBD2. The V segment lost 5 bases and the J segment 14 bases; nucleotides outside the gene matches: 9. This CDR3 spans 12 amino acids. CDR1 is KGHSH and CDR2 is LQKENI in the germline V gene. The CDR3 sequence: CASSTSGTSSYF. The CDR3 region has the DNA TGTGCCAGCTCAACCTCCGGGACTAGTTCGTATTTT.

This chain links TRBV4-1 with TRBJ1-5; 10 positions agree with TRBD1. V trimming: 4 bases; J trimming: 9 bases; junction bases outside the gene matches: 15. Per germline, CDR1 MGHRA and CDR2 YSYEKL. This CDR3 has 17 residues. CDR3 protein: CASSRSTGTGEAGPQHF. CDR3 nucleotide sequence: TGCGCCAGCAGCCGCAGCACCGGGACAGGGGAAGCTGGGCCCCAGCATTTT.

This clone was seen more than once but under ten times. This chain links TRBV15 with TRBJ1-1; the D is unclear. V was shortened by 0 bases and J by 6 bases, with 11 bases between the two germline ends. The CDR3 loop spans 14 amino acids. From germline, CDR1 is LNHNV and CDR2 YYDKDF (reference sequence). CDR3 DNA: TGTGCCACCAGCAGAGATAAAATACAGCCTGAAGCTTTCTTT. It yields the protein CATSRDKIQPEAFF.

This chain connects TRBV7-8 to TRBJ2-1, with 9 bases identical to TRBD2. V was clipped by 5 bases and J by 6 bases; unmatched bases: 8. This CDR3 has 15 amino acids. Germline V lookup: CDR1 SGHVS, CDR2 FQNEAQ. The CDR3: CASSPTGGGANEQFF. The CDR3 nucleotides are TGTGCCAGCAGCCCCACTGGCGGGGGGGCCAATGAGCAGTTCTTC. The full variable domain, in which reference TRBV7-8 and TRBJ2-1 provide the parts outside the CDR3, is GAGVSQSPRYKVAKRGQDVALRCDPISGHVSLFWYQQALGQGPEFLTYFQNEAQLDKSGLPSDRFFAERPEGSVSTLKIQRTQQEDSAVYLCASSPTGGGANEQFFGPGTRLTVL.

This clone was recorded a few times. The V gene is TRBV2, the J gene TRBJ2-5, with TRBD2 identical over 16 bases. Germline V gene sequence: CDR1 SNHLY, CDR2 FYNNEI. This CDR3 has 17 residues. V lost 6 bases to trimming and J lost 4 bases; unmatched junction nucleotides: 8. The CDR3 DNA reads TGTGCCAGCAGCATCGGGACTAGCGGGGGGGGAGGAGAGACCCAGTACTTC. Translated, it gives CASSIGTSGGGGETQYF.

In this sample, this clone turned up a few times. The V and J genes are TRBV4-1 and TRBJ2-1; 12 positions match TRBD2. Trimming removed 3 bases from V and 8 bases from J; junction bases left unmatched: 8. This CDR3 has 16 residues. Germline CDR1 and CDR2: MGHRA and YSYEKL. The CDR3, as DNA: TGCGCCAGCAGCCAGAAACTAGCGGGGGGTACATATGAGCAGTTCTTC. It specifies CASSQKLAGGTYEQFF.

The chain couples TRBV9 to TRBJ2-5; D might be TRBD2 (7 bases). Germline-derived CDR1 and CDR2 are SGDLS and YYNGEE. This CDR3 contains 17 residues. V lost 0 bases to trimming and J lost 5 bases, with 20 bases between them. DNA for the CDR3: TGTGCCAGCAGCGTAGGAGTCGGGGGGCACTCCTTGGAGACCCAGTACTTC. As protein: CASSVGVGGHSLETQYF.

The V gene is TRBV9, the J gene TRBJ2-5; 8 bases line up with TRBD1. Germline V gene lookup returns CDR1 SGDLS and CDR2 YYNGEE. The V gene end was trimmed by 0 bases and the J gene end by 5 bases; junction bases not matched to a gene: 6. This CDR3 is 15 amino acids long. The CDR3 here is CASSVGTGSMETQYF. The CDR3 nucleotides read TGTGCCAGCAGCGTAGGGACAGGGTCTATGGAGACCCAGTACTTC.

The chain is built from TRBV28 and TRBJ1-1; 7 nucleotides align to TRBD1. This CDR3 comprises 14 residues. Germline loops: CDR1 MDHEN, CDR2 SYDVKM. With 4 bases clipped from V and 4 bases from J, the junction kept 6 bases outside the gene matches. CDR3 in amino acids: CASSSHSGGTEAFF. CDR3 in DNA: TGTGCCAGCAGTTCCCACTCAGGGGGCACTGAAGCTTTCTTT.

The chain has TRBV4-1 and TRBJ1-5; 7 positions match TRBD1. Germline lookup yields CDR1 MGHRA and CDR2 YSYEKL. J was trimmed by 8 bases and V by 4 bases; bases with no gene match: 5. CDR3 size: 13 residues. The CDR3 nucleotides read TGCGCCAGCAGCCCCGGACAGGAGAAGCCCCAGCATTTT. It encodes CASSPGQEKPQHF.

This clone has only one observation. The V call is TRBV5-1, the J call TRBJ1-1, with 7 bases identical to TRBD1. This CDR3 has 14 amino acids. The V gene's germline CDR1 is SGHRS and CDR2 YFSETQ. J was trimmed by 1 base and V by 3 bases; bases with no gene match: 3. CDR3 DNA: TGCGCCAGCAGCTCAAACAGGGGGAACACTGAAGCTTTCTTT. Residues: CASSSNRGNTEAFF.

V gene TRBV5-4 combines with J gene TRBJ2-2; weak D call: TRBD1 (6 bases). The CDR3 has 14 residues. The germline V and J ends were trimmed by 4 bases and 6 bases, with 13 bases remaining between them. Germline V gives CDR1 SGHNT, CDR2 YYREEE (reference sequence). CDR3 in amino acids: CASSNRAAAGELFF. CDR3 in DNA: TGTGCCAGCAGCAACAGGGCGGCGGCCGGGGAGCTGTTTTTT.

The V gene is TRBV5-1, the J gene TRBJ1-4; D uncertain. Germline values: CDR1 SGHRS, CDR2 YFSETQ. There are 14 residues in the CDR3. V lost 0 bases, J lost 7 bases, and 10 bases lay in between. CDR3 coding DNA: TGCGCCAGCAGCTTGGCGGTCCCCGGTGAAAAACTGTTTTTT. Amino acids: CASSLAVPGEKLFF.

This clone was observed a single time. The CDR3 region has the DNA TGCGCCAGCAGCTCCGAACGGAGGACCCCTCATGATGCCACTGAAGCTTTCTTT. This codes for CASSSERRTPHDATEAFF. The chain employs TRBV5-1 and TRBJ1-1, with D hard to call. CDR1 SGHRS and CDR2 YFSETQ come from the germline V gene. This CDR3 is built from 18 residues. V was pared by 3 bases and J by 4 bases, with 25 bases between.

This chain links TRBV7-2 with TRBJ1-5, with TRBD1 matching 9 bases. The CDR3 contains 16 residues. CDR1 is SGHTA and CDR2 is FQGNSA in the germline V gene. V dropped 5 bases and J dropped 1; count of bases not matched to a gene: 6. CDR3 loop: CASSLTGGRSNQPQHF. The CDR3 DNA follows: TGTGCCAGCAGCCTTACAGGGGGCCGGAGCAATCAGCCCCAGCATTTT.